The clone carrying this T cell receptor (beta chain) was seen at least ten times. Diagnoses rested on clinical symptoms, serum thyroxine and TRAb, thyroid ultrasound and orbital computed tomography. This CDR3 has 14 residues. Losses at the gene ends were 6 bases for V and 4 bases for J; bases not matched to a gene: 6. The germline V gene encodes CDR1 MGHRA and CDR2 YSYEKL. The TCR beta CDR3 regions underwent amplification using RNA transcripts as the source. The HTBI primer set served for first-round RT-PCR of the TCR CDR3. MiXCR, applied by TCRdb to the multiplex PCR reads, yields one record per CDR3 protein. The repertoire has a few hundred thousand distinct CDR3 sequences, roughly 50% of them found once; the top ten carry around 7.7%. These data belong to a study of T cells in Graves' hyperthyroidism and ophthalmopathy.

The clonotype comes from a woman aged 18-29 years with Graves' hyperthyroidism. The V gene is TRBV4-1, the J gene TRBJ2-5, with 9 nucleotides matching TRBD2. The specimen sequenced was peripheral blood or thyroid tissue (not recorded which). The CDR3 coding sequence is TGCGCCAGCAGACGAGCGGGAGGCTCAGAGACCCAGTACTTC. Its protein is CASRRAGGSETQYF.